This TCR beta chain was obtained from a study of CD8 T cells in Susac syndrome. Overall study: About 6 sequenced Susac syndrome patients had clinically active disease, while eight were in remission. Susac syndrome patients were untreated, on corticosteroids with some adding intravenous immunoglobulin, or on intravenous immunoglobulin only.

Random hexamers served to reverse transcribe roughly 0.5 to 1 ug RNA. The immunoSEQ assay covered 54 Vbeta and 13 Jbeta segments for CDR3. Each CDR3 protein gets one entry after TCRdb re-called the immunoSEQ multiplex PCR reads with MiXCR. Of some 150,000 distinct CDR3 sequences in the sample, roughly 95% were seen once. CD8+ and CD4+ T cells from blood underwent TCR beta sequencing, which was carried out in a high-throughput format. The CDR3 is made up of 14 amino acids. Germline V gene data show CDR1 as SQVTM and CDR2 as ANQGSEA. The junction had 14 bases not matched to a gene; V was cut back by 6 bases and J by 6 bases.

The sequence derives from a human donor with Susac syndrome. The gene calls are TRBV29-1 and TRBJ2-7; 7 positions match TRBD1. Sequencing was performed on CD4+ T cells from PBMCs. CDR3 nucleotide sequence: TGCAGCGTCGGAACAGGGGCCCAGGGGAGCGAGCAGTACTTC. It translates to CSVGTGAQGSEQYF.